These 16 T cell receptor beta chains came from one sample sequenced in a study of graft-versus-host responses after intestinal transplantation. Only in-frame clones appear in the TCRdb table, and some are missing; sequencing was by immunoSEQ multiplex PCR. The sample holds some 14,000 clones, more than 75% seen once. Sequencing used bone marrow, obtained around 120 days after intestinal transplantation. These receptors were obtained from a human patient who received an intestinal transplant, so some T cells may come from the graft donor.

The rearrangement uses TRBV9 and TRBJ1-2; a possible D gene is TRBD1 (6 bases). The CDR3 covers 15 residues. Germline V gives CDR1 SGDLS, CDR2 YYNGEE. Trimming removed 3 bases at V and 2 bases at J, with 14 bases between. CDR3 DNA sequence: TGTGCCAGCAGCGCCCCAGGGGTACAGAACTATGGCTACACCTTC. Translating it yields CASSAPGVQNYGYTF. The whole variable domain, filled in from reference TRBV9 and TRBJ1-2, reads DSGVTQTPKHLITATGQRVTLRCSPRSGDLSVYWYQQSLDQGLQFLIQYYNGEERAKGNILERFSAQQFPDLHSELNLSSLELGDSALYFCASSAPGVQNYGYTFGSGTRLTVV.

The chain uses TRBV13 and TRBJ2-5; 9 bases match TRBD2. CDR1 and CDR2 from the germline V gene are PRHDT and FYEKMQ (reference sequence). CDR3 length equals 15 residues. The J segment lost 5 bases and the V segment lost 4 bases, leaving 8 bases of the junction unmatched. The CDR3 sequence: CASSSRTSVGETQYF. The CDR3 DNA sequence: TGTGCCAGCAGCTCTCGGACTAGCGTAGGGGAGACCCAGTACTTC.

The chain joins TRBV4-1 to TRBJ1-2; 11 bases are shared with TRBD1. CDR1 is MGHRA and CDR2 is YSYEKL in the germline V gene. The CDR3 is 17 residues long. J gave up 4 bases and V 8 bases, and 15 bases lay outside the gene matches. The chain's CDR3 is CASYAEDRGPLVYGYTF. The CDR3 DNA sequence: TGCGCCAGCTACGCCGAGGACAGGGGGCCCCTCGTCTATGGCTACACCTTC.

J is TRBJ1-3 and V is TRBV27; D unresolved. This CDR3 has 13 residues. Trimming stripped 6 bases from V and 1 base from J, with 7 bases between. Germline CDR1 MNHEY, CDR2 SMNVEV (reference sequence). The CDR3: CASRDLSGNTIYF. CDR3 bases: TGTGCCAGCAGGGACTTATCTGGAAACACCATATATTTT.

The V gene is TRBV7-6, the J gene TRBJ2-1; D unresolved. The germline CDR1 and CDR2 sequences are SGHVS and FNYEAQ. Trimming took 4 bases from V and 7 from J, leaving 17 bases between them. This CDR3 is built from 15 residues. The CDR3, as DNA: TGTGCCAGCAGCTCCTCAATAGGCGAGAGGAATGAGCAGTTCTTC. It encodes CASSSSIGERNEQFF.

The CDR3 sequence is CASRGLRPGELFF. Written as DNA, the CDR3 is TGTGCCAGCAGGGGGTTGCGACCCGGGGAGCTGTTTTTT. The rearrangement joins TRBV9 to TRBJ2-2; no firm D call. V was cut by 5 bases and J by 6 bases, with 11 bases left in between. Germline V gene data show CDR1 as SGDLS and CDR2 as YYNGEE. The CDR3 runs 13 residues.

The V and J genes are TRBV6-5 and TRBJ2-2; 9 nucleotides line up with TRBD2. Germline lookup yields CDR1 MNHEY and CDR2 SVGAGI. The length of the CDR3 is 16 residues. Trimming cost V 2 bases and J 5 bases; bases outside gene matches: 6. The CDR3 sequence: CASSYDSGSDTGELFF. The CDR3 region has the DNA TGTGCCAGCAGTTACGATAGCGGGAGTGATACCGGGGAGCTGTTTTTT.

The chain couples TRBV27 to TRBJ2-1; a possible D gene is TRBD1 (7 bases). From germline, CDR1 is MNHEY and CDR2 SMNVEV (reference sequence). The ends were cut back, 3 bases at V and 7 bases at J, with 10 bases in the middle. The CDR3 runs 13 residues. CDR3 residues: CASSLSGGNEQFF. The CDR3 DNA reads TGTGCCAGCAGTTTGTCAGGGGGGAATGAGCAGTTCTTC.

The genes are TRBV18 and TRBJ1-5; TRBD1 matches at 8 bases. The CDR3 totals 17 residues. Trimming cost V 3 bases and J 2 bases; bases outside gene matches: 9. The germline V gene has CDR1 KGHSH and CDR2 LQKENI. CDR3 amino acids: CASSPDARGRGNQPQHF. CDR3 nucleotides: TGTGCCAGCTCACCGGATGCCAGGGGGCGAGGCAATCAGCCCCAGCATTTT.

The chain links TRBV6-1 to TRBJ2-3; 9 bases are a match to TRBD1. The CDR3 loop spans 15 amino acids. With V trimmed by 3 bases and J by 1 base, 2 bases remained unmatched. Germline CDR1 is MNHNS and CDR2 is SASEGT. The CDR3 protein is CASSERTGGTDTQYF. CDR3 DNA sequence: TGTGCCAGCAGTGAGAGGACAGGGGGCACAGATACGCAGTATTTT.

The rearrangement joins TRBV14 to TRBJ2-5; 13 positions match TRBD2. Germline values: CDR1 SGHDN, CDR2 FVKESK. With V trimmed by 5 bases and J by 5 bases, 8 bases remained unmatched. The CDR3 loop spans 16 amino acids. The CDR3 loop reads CASSSLAGGRIETQYF. CDR3 coding DNA: TGTGCCAGCAGCTCACTAGCGGGAGGGAGAATCGAGACCCAGTACTTC.

The chain employs TRBV13 and TRBJ2-2, with D maybe TRBD1 (5 bases). Trimming pared 3 bases from V and 7 bases from J, leaving 15 bases between. Germline V gene sequence: CDR1 PRHDT, CDR2 FYEKMQ (reference sequence). The CDR3 is 15 residues long. CDR3 protein: CASSLTDTELGELFF. The CDR3 region has the DNA TGTGCCAGCAGCTTGACGGACACAGAGCTCGGGGAGCTGTTTTTT.

V usage is TRBV19 and J usage is TRBJ2-7, with a possible D match to TRBD2 (5 bases). This CDR3 has 13 amino acids. V lost 3 bases, J lost 5 bases, and 11 bases lay in between. CDR1 and CDR2 (germline): LNHDA, SQIVND (reference sequence). The CDR3 reads CASSMSGRDEQYF. In DNA, the CDR3 is TGTGCCAGTAGTATGAGCGGCCGGGACGAGCAGTACTTC.

The chain combines TRBV28 with TRBJ2-3, with 8 bases that match TRBD1. CDR1 and CDR2 from the germline V gene are MDHEN and SYDVKM. Trimming took 4 bases from V and 0 from J; bases not matched to a gene: 3. CDR3 length: 15 residues. The CDR3 DNA follows: TGTGCCAGCAGTTCGGACAGGGATAGCACAGATACGCAGTATTTT. As protein: CASSSDRDSTDTQYF.

The V call is TRBV30, the J call TRBJ1-1, with a possible D match to TRBD1 (6 bases). This CDR3 has 13 residues. Germline assignment: CDR1 GTSNPN and CDR2 SVGIG (reference sequence). The V and J ends lost 2 bases and 5 bases respectively, with 12 bases between them. The CDR3: CAWSRGRGTEAFF. Here the CDR3 DNA reads TGTGCCTGGAGTCGGGGAAGGGGGACTGAAGCTTTCTTT.

V is TRBV7-2 and J is TRBJ2-7, with D unresolved. The CDR3 spans 14 residues. With 2 bases removed from V and 1 base from J, the gap between germline ends came to 9 bases. The germline gives CDR1 SGHTA, CDR2 FQGNSA. CDR3 protein: CASSLSTPSYEQYF. The CDR3 DNA reads as TGTGCCAGCAGCTTATCGACGCCGTCCTACGAGCAGTACTTC. Filled out from reference TRBV7-2 and TRBJ2-7, the complete variable domain reads GAGVSQSPSNKVTEKGKDVELRCDPISGHTALYWYRQSLGQGLEFLIYFQGNSAPDKSGLPSDRFSAERTGGSVSTLTIQRTQQEDSAVYLCASSLSTPSYEQYFGPGTRLTVT.